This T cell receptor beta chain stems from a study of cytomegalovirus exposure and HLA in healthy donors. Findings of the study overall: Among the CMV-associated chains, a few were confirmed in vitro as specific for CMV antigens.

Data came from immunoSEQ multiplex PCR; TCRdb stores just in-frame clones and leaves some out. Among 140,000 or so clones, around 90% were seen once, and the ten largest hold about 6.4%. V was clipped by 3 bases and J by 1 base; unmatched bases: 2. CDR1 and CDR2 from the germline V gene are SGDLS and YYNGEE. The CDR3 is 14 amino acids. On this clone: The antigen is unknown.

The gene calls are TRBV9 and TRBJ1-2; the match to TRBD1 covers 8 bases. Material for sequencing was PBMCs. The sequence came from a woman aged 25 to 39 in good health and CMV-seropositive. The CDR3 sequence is CASSAQGGNYGYTF. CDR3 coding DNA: TGTGCCAGCAGCGCACAGGGGGGTAACTATGGCTACACCTTC.